The 10 T cell receptor beta chains listed next were all sequenced from one sample in a study of blood T cell repertoires in COVID-19 (dated by TCRdb to about 2020). The method behind the library was the immunoSEQ multiplex PCR assay. TCRdb obtained this table from immuneACCESS and retained in-frame rearrangements with V and J assigned. These tables miss some clones; where compared with another copy, unresolved V genes account for less than half of the shortfall, and the remainder is unexplained. Here the sample has fewer than 300,000 clones; about 80% occur a single time. Around 10% of the sample comes from the top ten. Sequencing was performed on peripheral blood. All receptors derive from a woman in her forties or fifties who had recovered from COVID-19.

The chain links TRBV28 to TRBJ2-2; D call uncertain. Looked up from germline, CDR1 is MDHEN and CDR2 is SYDVKM. Trimming took off 4 bases at V and 0 bases at J, with 12 bases between the two ends. The CDR3 runs 16 residues. The CDR3 reads CASSSWSRSNTGELFF. The CDR3 bases are TGTGCCAGCAGTTCCTGGTCCAGATCGAACACCGGGGAGCTGTTTTTT.

The V gene is TRBV6-6, the J gene TRBJ1-2; 7 nucleotides align to TRBD1. Unmatched junction bases numbered 6, after V lost 6 bases and J lost 2 bases. CDR1 MNHNY and CDR2 SVGAGI come from the germline V gene (reference sequence). The CDR3 extends over 14 amino acids. CDR3 bases: TGTGCCAGCAGGCCGGGACAGCCCAACTATGGCTACACCTTC. Encoded protein: CASRPGQPNYGYTF.

This clone was counted between two and nine times. The chain couples TRBV28 to TRBJ1-6; D remains unclear. CDR1 MDHEN and CDR2 SYDVKM come from the germline V gene. The CDR3 spans 9 residues. V was pared by 11 bases and J by 10 bases, with 6 bases between. CDR3 residues: CAAGSPLHF. In nucleotides, the CDR3 is TGTGCCGCGGGCTCACCCCTCCACTTT.

This chain joins TRBV28 and TRBJ2-4; TRBD2 matches at 10 bases. Trimming cost V 6 bases and J 5 bases; bases outside gene matches: 1. The length of the CDR3 is 13 residues. Germline lookup yields CDR1 MDHEN and CDR2 SYDVKM. CDR3 in amino acids: CASSLAGENIQYF. The CDR3 nucleotides are TGTGCCAGCAGCCTAGCGGGGGAAAACATTCAGTACTTC.

This chain links TRBV5-4 with TRBJ2-2; D remains ambiguous. Trimming took off 1 base at V and 10 bases at J, with 11 bases between the two ends. From germline, CDR1 is SGHNT and CDR2 YYREEE (reference sequence). This CDR3 region has 13 residues. The chain's CDR3 is CASSLYWAEELFF. The CDR3 nucleotides are TGTGCCAGCAGCTTGTACTGGGCTGAGGAGCTGTTTTTT.

Only a few counts were recorded for this clone. The chain employs TRBV7-9 and TRBJ1-2, with D maybe TRBD1 (6 bases). V lost 5 bases and J lost 5, with 15 bases in between. The germline CDR1 and CDR2 sequences are SEHNR and FQNEAQ (reference sequence). The CDR3 is 14 amino acids. The CDR3 sequence is CASSPGAGVYGYTF. As DNA, the CDR3 is TGTGCCAGCAGCCCCGGGGCAGGGGTGTATGGCTACACCTTC.

This clone has only a few counts. This chain links TRBV20-1 with TRBJ2-7; D is perhaps TRBD1 (6 bases). The CDR3 spans 12 residues. Trimming cost V 3 bases and J 3 bases, with 9 bases left between them. Looked up from germline, CDR1 is DFQATT and CDR2 is SNEGSKA (reference sequence). The CDR3 sequence is CSASSDSYEQYF. The CDR3 DNA reads as TGCAGTGCTAGTTCGGACAGCTACGAGCAGTACTTC.

This clone was picked up a small number of times. The genes are TRBV10-3 and TRBJ1-3, with D unclear. The CDR3 contains 11 residues. Trimming pared 8 bases from V and 3 bases from J, leaving 5 bases between. Looked up from germline, CDR1 is ENHRY and CDR2 is SYGVKD. Written as DNA, the CDR3 is TGTGCCATCTCGGGTGGAAACACCATATATTTT. Translating it yields CAISGGNTIYF.

J is TRBJ2-5 and V is TRBV7-3; 12 nucleotides agree with TRBD2. Germline trimming cut 4 bases from V and 2 bases from J; bases unmatched to any gene: 8. This CDR3 is 17 amino acids long. The germline V gene encodes CDR1 SGHTA and CDR2 FQGTGA. The CDR3 sequence is CASSSIGLAGPQETQYF. CDR3 nucleotide sequence: TGTGCCAGCAGCTCAATAGGACTAGCGGGACCTCAAGAGACCCAGTACTTC.

The chain employs TRBV19 and TRBJ2-3; TRBD2 matches at 9 bases. V trimming: 5 bases; J trimming: 2 bases; junction bases outside the gene matches: 11. In germline, CDR1 is LNHDA, CDR2 SQIVND (reference sequence). The CDR3 sequence is 17 residues long. The CDR3: CASSDLSTSGFTDTQYF. The CDR3, as DNA: TGTGCCAGTAGTGACCTATCCACTAGCGGGTTCACAGATACGCAGTATTTT.